The 15 T cell receptor beta chains given below trace back to one sample, sequenced in a study of blood T cell repertoires in COVID-19. Assay used: immunoSEQ multiplex PCR; TCRdb lists only in-frame clones, some missing. The table has 150,000 to 200,000 clones, about 90% seen once. The sample comprised peripheral blood. Receptors were obtained from a man younger than 45 with COVID-19, enrolled during active disease.

The chain joins TRBV7-9 to TRBJ2-3, with 9 bases identical to TRBD1. Germline lookup yields CDR1 SEHNR and CDR2 FQNEAQ (reference sequence). The CDR3 has 14 residues. Germline trimming cut 4 bases from V and 3 bases from J; bases unmatched to any gene: 2. This chain's CDR3 is CASSSDRGTDTQYF. The CDR3 nucleotides read TGTGCCAGCAGCTCGGACAGGGGTACAGATACGCAGTATTTT.

The chain joins TRBV20-1 to TRBJ2-2; 10 bases are a match to TRBD1. In germline, CDR1 is DFQATT, CDR2 SNEGSKA (reference sequence). The CDR3 has 15 amino acids. After removal of 3 bases from V and 5 bases from J, the junction contained 6 bases not matched to a gene. DNA for the CDR3: TGCAGTGCTAGTCCCCGGACAGGGGGAACCGGGGAGCTGTTTTTT. This gives the protein CSASPRTGGTGELFF.

The genes are TRBV19 and TRBJ2-7; 8 nucleotides match TRBD2. The junction had 5 bases not matched to a gene; V was cut back by 4 bases and J by 3 bases. CDR1 and CDR2 from the germline V gene are LNHDA and SQIVND (reference sequence). The CDR3 totals 14 residues. CDR3 sequence reads: CASSTSGGSYEQYF. Written as DNA, the CDR3 is TGTGCCAGTAGTACCTCGGGGGGGAGCTACGAGCAGTACTTC.

This sequence joins TRBV6-5 and TRBJ1-5, with TRBD1 identical over 10 bases. Germline values: CDR1 MNHEY, CDR2 SVGAGI. The J segment lost 4 bases and the V segment lost 11 bases, leaving 11 bases of the junction unmatched. There are 15 residues in the CDR3. As DNA, the CDR3 is TGTGCCGGGAGAACGGGACAGGGGACAAATCAGCCCCAGCATTTT. Translating gives CAGRTGQGTNQPQHF.

This rearrangement joins TRBV10-3 to TRBJ2-1; 12 positions agree with TRBD2. The germline V gene has CDR1 ENHRY and CDR2 SYGVKD. The CDR3 length is 15 residues. With 5 bases clipped from V and 5 bases from J, the junction kept 4 bases outside the gene matches. CDR3 nucleotides: TGTGCCATCAGTCCTGGACTAGCGGGACACAATGAGCAGTTCTTC. It yields the protein CAISPGLAGHNEQFF.

The rearrangement links TRBV5-1 to TRBJ2-1; 8 bases line up with TRBD2. Germline V gene data show CDR1 as SGHRS and CDR2 as YFSETQ. V lost 4 bases, J lost 4 bases, and 7 bases stayed unmatched. This CDR3 comprises 15 residues. The CDR3 sequence: CASSNLAGLYNEQFF. CDR3 bases: TGCGCCAGCAGCAACCTAGCGGGTCTTTACAATGAGCAGTTCTTC. Complete variable domain (other parts from reference TRBV5-1 and TRBJ2-1): KAGVTQTPRYLIKTRGQQVTLSCSPISGHRSVSWYQQTPGQGLQFLFEYFSETQRNKGNFPGRFSGRQFSNSRSEMNVSTLELGDSALYLCASSNLAGLYNEQFFGPGTRLTVL.

This chain connects TRBV7-2 to TRBJ2-1; 7 bases line up with TRBD1. Germline V gives CDR1 SGHTA, CDR2 FQGNSA. The CDR3 spans 19 residues. With 5 bases clipped from V and 0 bases from J, the junction kept 16 bases outside the gene matches. CDR3 nucleotides: TGTGCCAGCAGCCGGAGTGTAGGACAGGCTTCGAGCTCCTACAATGAGCAGTTCTTC. Protein product: CASSRSVGQASSSYNEQFF.

This clone came up a few times. V usage is TRBV5-1 and J usage is TRBJ1-2; 9 bases agree with TRBD1. The junction had 10 bases not matched to a gene; V was cut back by 4 bases and J by 6 bases. CDR1 and CDR2 (germline): SGHRS, YFSETQ. There are 15 residues in the CDR3. CDR3 loop: CASSRGQGQRDGYTF. The CDR3 DNA reads TGCGCCAGCAGCAGAGGACAGGGGCAAAGGGATGGCTACACCTTC.

The chain uses TRBV18 and TRBJ1-1; 9 bases line up with TRBD1. Trimming at V came to 2 bases and at J to 5 bases, leaving 9 bases not matched to a gene. The CDR3 is 16 residues long. Germline V lookup: CDR1 KGHSH, CDR2 LQKENI. CDR3 sequence reads: CASSPFKGQGGTEAFF. In DNA, the CDR3 is TGTGCCAGCTCACCATTTAAGGGACAGGGCGGTACTGAAGCTTTCTTT.

The chain recombines TRBV6-5 with TRBJ2-2; 7 bases match TRBD1. Germline assignment: CDR1 MNHEY and CDR2 SVGAGI. Losses at the gene ends were 2 bases for V and 3 bases for J; bases not matched to a gene: 6. The CDR3 sequence is 16 residues long. CDR3: CASSYSRDSYTGELFF. CDR3 bases: TGTGCCAGCAGTTACAGCCGGGACAGCTACACCGGGGAGCTGTTTTTT.

The chain couples TRBV15 to TRBJ2-2; D not resolved. CDR1 and CDR2 from the germline V gene are LNHNV and YYDKDF (reference sequence). The V gene lost 2 bases and the J gene lost 5 bases, with 3 bases spanning the gap. The CDR3 has 12 amino acids. The DNA of the CDR3 is TGTGCCACCAGCAGATCAACCGGGGAGCTGTTTTTT. Its translation: CATSRSTGELFF.

The CDR3: CASSRQGLNTEAFF. The CDR3 bases are TGTGCCAGCAGCCGACAGGGTCTAAACACTGAAGCTTTCTTT. V gene TRBV11-3 combines with J gene TRBJ1-1, with TRBD1 identical over 7 bases. This CDR3 has 14 amino acids. Germline CDR1 reads SGHNT; CDR2 reads YENEEA. Trimming at V came to 5 bases and at J to 2 bases, leaving 5 bases not matched to a gene.

The chain has TRBV7-2 and TRBJ2-7; 11 bases align to TRBD1. The CDR3 runs 17 residues. The ends lost 4 bases at V and 2 bases at J; junction bases unmatched: 10. Germline lookup yields CDR1 SGHTA and CDR2 FQGNSA. CDR3 sequence: CASSYGTGGISAYEQYF. The DNA of the CDR3 is TGTGCCAGCAGCTACGGGACAGGGGGGATATCGGCCTACGAGCAGTACTTC.

The chain links TRBV27 to TRBJ1-6; weak D call: TRBD1 (5 bases). Looked up from germline, CDR1 is MNHEY and CDR2 is SMNVEV (reference sequence). This CDR3 is 15 amino acids long. The V gene lost 1 base and the J gene lost 7 bases, with 11 bases spanning the gap. In nucleotides, the CDR3 is TGTGCCAGCAGTTTATGGCAGGGATCCAATTCACCCCTCCACTTT. Protein sequence: CASSLWQGSNSPLHF.

This chain links TRBV7-9 with TRBJ1-2, with D possibly TRBD1 on 6 matching bases. CDR1 SEHNR and CDR2 FQNEAQ come from the germline V gene (reference sequence). Trimming pared 3 bases from V and 2 bases from J, leaving 13 bases between. This CDR3 has 15 residues. In nucleotides, the CDR3 is TGTGCCAGCAGCTTGGAGCAGGGGCTAAACTATGGCTACACCTTC. Protein: CASSLEQGLNYGYTF.